This T cell receptor beta chain is from a study of T cell responses to AZD1222 COVID-19 vaccine. At the level of the study: Second doses that came at about 4 or about 12 weeks were put together. Overall study findings and caveats: In the spike-specific TCR repertoire, nearly half reportedly target unmutated variant regions. Dominant CD4 TCR responses targeted spike regions 160-218 and 743-854.

A single count supports this clone. The target antigen is unknown. TCRdb keeps only in-frame clones here, not all; method: immunoSEQ multiplex PCR. The profile shows approximately 140,000 clones, roughly 92% of them singletons. The sample was peripheral blood, taken on day 0 of AZD1222 vaccination. The TCR comes from an adult in good health.

The CDR3 bases are TGTGCCAGCAGTTACGGTGGAGGGGCTAACTATGGCTACACCTTC. Amino acid sequence: CASSYGGGANYGYTF. The chain carries TRBV6-6 and TRBJ1-2, with D perhaps matching TRBD1 (5 bases). V dropped 2 bases and J dropped 0 bases, with 10 bases sitting between them. The CDR3 totals 15 residues. CDR1 is MNHNY, CDR2 SVGAGI, per germline (reference sequence).